Following are 32 T cell receptor beta chains from one sample sequenced in a study of T cells in Graves' hyperthyroidism and ophthalmopathy. Amplification of TCR beta CDR3 regions was performed using RNA transcripts as template. The TCR CDR3 first-round RT-PCR relied on the HTBI primer set. Via MiXCR, TCRdb re-called the multiplex PCR reads, giving one row per CDR3 protein. The sample comprises around 500,000 distinct CDR3 sequences, 20% to 25% of which are singletons, and roughly 49% rests with the top ten. The sample comprised blood. These receptor sequences come from a woman in her 70s with Graves' ophthalmopathy.

This clonotype was seen a few times. The chain has TRBV5-1 and TRBJ2-2, with unresolved D. The V and J ends lost 0 bases and 5 bases respectively, with 5 bases between them. Germline CDR1 reads SGHRS; CDR2 reads YFSETQ. This CDR3 region has 13 residues. The CDR3 reads CASSLAETGELFF. CDR3 in DNA: TGCGCCAGCAGCTTGGCGGAGACCGGGGAGCTGTTTTTT.

As to this clonotype: Relative to the germline gene, one junction end is altered; a read error may explain this. The CDR3 region is CAHQAQEGTGELFF. The DNA of the CDR3 is TGTGCCCACCAGGCCCAGGAGGGCACCGGGGAACTGTTTTTT. J is TRBJ2-2 and V is TRBV10-3, with a weak D call TRBD2 (6 bases). Per the germline V gene, CDR1 is ENHRY and CDR2 is SYGVKD. This CDR3 has 14 residues.

This chain links TRBV6-6 with TRBJ1-1; D not certain. Deletions cut 2 bases from V and 1 base from J, with 8 bases between. The length of the CDR3 is 14 residues. CDR1 is MNHNY, CDR2 SVGAGI, per germline (reference sequence). The CDR3 spells CASSYGYENTEAFF. CDR3 in DNA: TGTGCCAGCAGTTACGGATACGAGAACACTGAAGCTTTCTTT.

The chain has TRBV29-1 and TRBJ1-2; D possibly corresponds to TRBD1 (5 bases). CDR3 length: 13 amino acids. Germline V CDR1 and CDR2: SQVTM, ANQGSEA. V shed 7 bases and J shed 2 bases, with 14 bases lying between them. For the CDR3, the DNA is TGCAGCGCCGAACGGGGGGAAAACTATGGCTACACCTTC. Amino acid sequence: CSAERGENYGYTF.

This clonotype was recorded at least ten times. The chain uses TRBV24-1 and TRBJ1-1; D remains unclear. CDR1 and CDR2 (germline): KGHDR, SFDVKD. The CDR3 is made up of 12 amino acids. Trimming left V 3 bases short and J 1 base short, with 2 bases between. The CDR3 region is CATSDPNTEAFF. The DNA of the CDR3 is TGTGCCACCAGTGATCCGAACACTGAAGCTTTCTTT.

J is TRBJ1-6 and V is TRBV27; D possibly corresponds to TRBD1 (6 bases). This CDR3 is 17 amino acids long. Trimming took off 6 bases at V and 3 bases at J, with 18 bases between the two ends. Germline V gene data show CDR1 as MNHEY and CDR2 as SMNVEV (reference sequence). The CDR3 sequence is CASSRVVGGFYNSPLHF. For the CDR3, the DNA is TGTGCCAGCAGCCGGGTGGTGGGGGGCTTCTATAATTCACCCCTCCACTTT.

V is TRBV6-1 and J is TRBJ2-3; 14 bases line up with TRBD2. Germline V gene sequence: CDR1 MNHNS, CDR2 SASEGT. The CDR3 has 18 amino acids. V lost 4 bases to trimming and J lost 8 bases; unmatched junction nucleotides: 14. The CDR3 nucleotides are TGTGCCAGCAGTGCGTCGTGGGGACTAGCGGGAGTGGGGGGTACGCAGTATTTT. Translation: CASSASWGLAGVGGTQYF.

This clonotype was counted only a few times. The J gene is TRBJ2-1, the V gene TRBV2; no clear D. Germline CDR1 reads SNHLY; CDR2 reads FYNNEI. This CDR3 region has 14 residues. Trimming stripped 1 base from V and 3 bases from J, with 7 bases between. CDR3 coding DNA: TGTGCCAGCAGTGAAGGGCGGTACTACAATGAGCAGTTCTTC. This codes for CASSEGRYYNEQFF. The entire variable domain, with the rest obtained from reference TRBV2 and TRBJ2-1, is as follows: EPEVTQTPSHQVTQMGQEVILRCVPISNHLYFYWYRQILGQKVEFLVSFYNNEISEKSEIFDDQFSVERPDGSNFTLKIRSTKLEDSAMYFCASSEGRYYNEQFFGPGTRLTVL.

This clonotype has more than one count but fewer than ten. The rearrangement links TRBV20-1 to TRBJ2-7; 12 positions match TRBD2. V dropped 6 bases and J dropped 7; count of bases not matched to a gene: 10. Germline V gene data show CDR1 as DFQATT and CDR2 as SNEGSKA (reference sequence). The CDR3 runs to 14 residues. In DNA form, the CDR3 reads TGCAGTGCCCTCCCCCTAGCGGGAGGGGGAGAGCAGTACTTC. Its translation: CSALPLAGGGEQYF.

This clonotype has more than one count but fewer than ten. This chain joins TRBV28 and TRBJ1-5; 7 nucleotides agree with TRBD1. Trimming cost V 6 bases and J 7 bases; bases outside gene matches: 6. CDR3 size: 13 residues. Per germline, CDR1 MDHEN and CDR2 SYDVKM. Here the CDR3 DNA reads TGTGCCAGCAGGAAACAGGGGAAACAGCCCCAGCATTTT. Amino acid sequence: CASRKQGKQPQHF.

The J gene is TRBJ1-4, the V gene TRBV28; possibly TRBD1 for D (6 bases). The V end lost 6 bases, the J end lost 2 bases, and 13 bases lay between the germline ends. This CDR3 has 15 residues. Germline V gene sequence: CDR1 MDHEN, CDR2 SYDVKM. The CDR3 reads CASRPQGGTNEKLFF. The CDR3 DNA reads TGTGCCAGCAGACCACAGGGTGGCACTAATGAAAAACTGTTTTTT.

About this clonotype: This sequence may be a read error, since a much larger clone differs from it by one base. This chain links TRBV2 with TRBJ2-5; 8 positions agree with TRBD2. Germline CDR1 SNHLY, CDR2 FYNNEI. J was trimmed by 9 bases and V by 7 bases; bases with no gene match: 7. This CDR3 has 12 residues. CDR3 bases: TGTGCCAGCAAAGGACTAGCTGAGCCCCAGTACTTC. Translated, it gives CASKGLAEPQYF.

This clonotype turned up a few times. CDR3 sequence reads: CSAVPGTGMGNTEAFF. The CDR3 DNA is TGCAGCGCAGTCCCCGGGACCGGCATGGGGAACACTGAAGCTTTCTTT. This rearrangement joins TRBV29-1 to TRBJ1-1, with D possibly TRBD1 on 5 matching bases. The CDR3 extends over 16 amino acids. Trimming pared 7 bases from V and 1 base from J, leaving 22 bases between. Germline V lookup: CDR1 SQVTM, CDR2 ANQGSEA.

This clonotype showed up many times. The chain joins TRBV12-3 or TRBV12-4 to TRBJ2-3; 10 bases line up with TRBD2. The CDR3 length is 15 residues. Losses at the gene ends were 3 bases for V and 1 base for J; bases not matched to a gene: 1. The CDR3 DNA is TGTGCCAGCAGTTTCGGGACTAGCGGCACAGATACGCAGTATTTT. Protein sequence: CASSFGTSGTDTQYF.

This clonotype was counted between two and nine times. A read error may account for a junction end that differs from germline. This chain joins TRBV6-5 and TRBJ1-1; the D is unclear. The length of the CDR3 is 13 residues. In germline, CDR1 is MNHEY, CDR2 SVGAGI. The CDR3 DNA follows: TGTGCCAGCAGTCACTCAGAAGCGCTGGCGGCTTTCTTT. Translated: CASSHSEALAAFF.

This clonotype occurred many times. The genes are TRBV3-1 and TRBJ1-1, with no clear D. The CDR3 is 14 residues long. Trimming cost V 2 bases and J 0 bases, with 7 bases left between them. In germline, CDR1 is LGHDT, CDR2 YNNKEL (reference sequence). The CDR3 is CASSQRDLNTEAFF. The CDR3 region has the DNA TGTGCCAGCAGCCAAAGGGATCTGAACACTGAAGCTTTCTTT.

The rearrangement links TRBV9 to TRBJ2-7; weak D call: TRBD2 (5 bases). V lost 0 bases and J lost 7, with 23 bases in between. The CDR3 is made up of 17 amino acids. The germline V gene encodes CDR1 SGDLS and CDR2 YYNGEE. The CDR3 region has the DNA TGTGCCAGCAGCGTAGTTTCATTACGAGGGCTGGGTTGTGAGCAGTACTTC. Translation: CASSVVSLRGLGCEQYF.

This clonotype was detected a few times. This rearrangement joins TRBV30 to TRBJ2-1, with TRBD2 as a possible D gene (6 bases). This CDR3 contains 15 residues. The V gene lost 0 bases and the J gene lost 4 bases, with 13 bases spanning the gap. Germline CDR1 is GTSNPN and CDR2 is SVGIG (reference sequence). As DNA, the CDR3 is TGTGCCTGGAGTGTACCCGGGAGTAAGTACAATGAGCAGTTCTTC. This codes for CAWSVPGSKYNEQFF.

Many counts were recorded for this clonotype. The chain is built from TRBV18 and TRBJ2-3, with a possible D match to TRBD1 (5 bases). V lost 2 bases and J 4 bases, leaving 7 bases between the germline ends. The germline V gene encodes CDR1 KGHSH and CDR2 LQKENI. The CDR3 has 13 amino acids. The CDR3 is CASSPGAADTQYF. In nucleotides, the CDR3 is TGTGCCAGCTCACCAGGGGCCGCAGATACGCAGTATTTT.

J is TRBJ1-2 and V is TRBV5-6; the match to TRBD1 covers 8 bases. CDR1 SGHDT and CDR2 YYEEEE come from the germline V gene. J gave up 6 bases and V 5 bases, and 9 bases lay outside the gene matches. This CDR3 has 14 residues. The CDR3 sequence is CASSPSDRVHGYTF. CDR3 DNA sequence: TGTGCCAGCAGTCCCTCGGACAGGGTTCATGGCTACACCTTC. Full variable domain (outside the CDR3, taken from reference TRBV5-6 and TRBJ1-2): DAGVTQSPTHLIKTRGQQVTLRCSPKSGHDTVSWYQQALGQGPQFIFQYYEEEERQRGNFPDRFSGHQFPNYSSELNVNALLLGDSALYLCASSPSDRVHGYTFGSGTRLTVV.

This clonotype was counted at least ten times. The V and J genes are TRBV24-1 and TRBJ2-1; TRBD2 agrees at 14 bases. CDR3 size: 16 residues. The germline CDR1 and CDR2 sequences are KGHDR and SFDVKD. V lost 1 base to trimming and J lost 7 bases; unmatched junction nucleotides: 2. DNA for the CDR3: TGTGCCACCAGTGATTTCGGGACTAGCGGGAGAAATGAGCAGTTCTTC. It encodes CATSDFGTSGRNEQFF.

This clonotype was observed a handful of times. The V call is TRBV28, the J call TRBJ2-7, with 9 nucleotides matching TRBD2. The CDR3 length is 14 residues. CDR1 MDHEN and CDR2 SYDVKM come from the germline V gene. V was clipped by 6 bases and J by 4 bases; unmatched bases: 7. The chain's CDR3 is CASRLSGSGYEQYF. CDR3 coding DNA: TGTGCCAGCAGACTTAGCGGGAGTGGGTACGAGCAGTACTTC.

This clonotype was observed at least ten times. This CDR3 is CSAWGDRDPYEQYF. The CDR3 DNA is TGCAGTGCTTGGGGCGACAGGGACCCCTACGAGCAGTACTTC. The J gene is TRBJ2-7, the V gene TRBV20-1; 7 bases map to TRBD1. The V and J ends lost 5 bases and 2 bases, in that order; junction bases with no gene match: 9. CDR1 and CDR2 from the germline V gene are DFQATT and SNEGSKA (reference sequence). The CDR3 length is 14 residues.

The chain recombines TRBV12-3 or TRBV12-4 with TRBJ1-2; weak D call: TRBD1 (6 bases). The CDR3 covers 13 residues. V lost 2 bases and J 7 bases, leaving 11 bases between the germline ends. The CDR3 bases are TGTGCCAGCAGTTTAACGGGGGGCGCTGGCTACACCTTC. Its translation: CASSLTGGAGYTF.

This clonotype was observed a handful of times. The gene calls are TRBV2 and TRBJ2-4; 15 positions match TRBD2. Germline CDR1 and CDR2: SNHLY and FYNNEI. The CDR3 has 20 residues. J gave up 1 base and V 7 bases, and 14 bases lay outside the gene matches. CDR3 nucleotides: TGTGCCAGCACTGCCTCCCGGACTAGCGGGAGGGCTTGGGCCAAAAACATTCAGTACTTC. As protein: CASTASRTSGRAWAKNIQYF.

This clonotype occurred a few times. The V and J genes are TRBV7-3 and TRBJ1-1; D is unclear. In germline, CDR1 is SGHTA, CDR2 FQGTGA. The germline V and J ends were trimmed by 1 base and 4 bases, with 10 bases remaining between them. This CDR3 has 14 residues. The CDR3 sequence is CASSLNAVGTEAFF. DNA of the CDR3: TGTGCCAGCAGCTTAAATGCGGTGGGCACTGAAGCTTTCTTT.

This clonotype was seen a handful of times. The chain joins TRBV15 to TRBJ1-3; D not certain. CDR1 and CDR2 (germline): LNHNV, YYDKDF (reference sequence). The CDR3 length is 16 residues. Trimming removed 2 bases at V and 0 bases at J, with 11 bases between. The CDR3: CATSRSGPISGNTIYF. The DNA of the CDR3 is TGTGCCACCAGCAGAAGTGGACCGATCTCTGGAAACACCATATATTTT. The whole variable domain, filled in from reference TRBV15 and TRBJ1-3, reads DAMVIQNPRYQVTQFGKPVTLSCSQTLNHNVMYWYQQKSSQAPKLLFHYYDKDFNNEADTPDNFQSRRPNTSFCFLDIRSPGLGDTAMYLCATSRSGPISGNTIYFGEGSWLTVV.

This clonotype was found a few times. The chain couples TRBV7-2 to TRBJ1-6; D is unclear. Germline assignment: CDR1 SGHTA and CDR2 FQGNSA. The CDR3 covers 16 residues. V dropped 4 bases and J dropped 10 bases, with 20 bases sitting between them. CDR3 sequence: CASSSGLGRIGSPLHF. CDR3 bases: TGTGCCAGCAGCTCAGGCTTGGGCAGGATTGGATCACCCCTCCACTTT. The complete variable domain, with remaining parts taken from reference TRBV7-2 and TRBJ1-6, reads GAGVSQSPSNKVTEKGKDVELRCDPISGHTALYWYRQSLGQGLEFLIYFQGNSAPDKSGLPSDRFSAERTGGSVSTLTIQRTQQEDSAVYLCASSSGLGRIGSPLHFGNGTRLTVT.

This clonotype was observed a handful of times. The rearrangement links TRBV12-3 or TRBV12-4 to TRBJ2-1, with 8 bases matching TRBD2. The length of the CDR3 is 12 residues. The V and J ends lost 10 bases and 4 bases, in that order; junction bases with no gene match: 3. CDR3 DNA sequence: TGTGCCACCCGGGAGGGATACAATGAGCAGTTCTTC. Translation: CATREGYNEQFF.

This clonotype came up once. J is TRBJ2-3 and V is TRBV7-3, with 7 bases fitting TRBD1. The CDR3 totals 14 residues. Germline assignment: CDR1 SGHTA and CDR2 FQGTGA. V was pared by 4 bases and J by 6 bases, with 7 bases of the junction left unmatched. This CDR3 is CASSYGTAEDTQYF. The CDR3 DNA reads TGTGCCAGCAGCTACGGGACAGCGGAGGATACGCAGTATTTT. The whole variable domain, filled in from reference TRBV7-3 and TRBJ2-3, reads GAGVSQTPSNKVTEKGKYVELRCDPISGHTALYWYRQSLGQGPEFLIYFQGTGAADDSGLPNDRFFAVRPEGSVSTLKIQRTERGDSAVYLCASSYGTAEDTQYFGPGTRLTVL.

This clonotype was recorded many times. V and J are TRBV7-8 and TRBJ2-7; D tentatively reads TRBD1 or TRBD2 (5 bases each). Germline lookup yields CDR1 SGHVS and CDR2 FQNEAQ. The CDR3 has 15 amino acids. V lost 5 bases and J 0 bases, leaving 14 bases between the germline ends. The CDR3 bases are TGTGCCAGCAGCCCCTGGGACCTTAGCTCCTACGAGCAGTACTTC. It is translated as CASSPWDLSSYEQYF.

This clonotype was recorded at least ten times. V is TRBV7-3 and J is TRBJ2-7; D unresolved. The germline V and J ends were trimmed by 4 bases and 0 bases, with 4 bases remaining between them. CDR1 SGHTA and CDR2 FQGTGA come from the germline V gene. This CDR3 comprises 12 residues. The CDR3 sequence: CASSSSSYEQYF. The CDR3 nucleotides read TGTGCCAGCAGCTCTTCCTCCTACGAGCAGTACTTC.